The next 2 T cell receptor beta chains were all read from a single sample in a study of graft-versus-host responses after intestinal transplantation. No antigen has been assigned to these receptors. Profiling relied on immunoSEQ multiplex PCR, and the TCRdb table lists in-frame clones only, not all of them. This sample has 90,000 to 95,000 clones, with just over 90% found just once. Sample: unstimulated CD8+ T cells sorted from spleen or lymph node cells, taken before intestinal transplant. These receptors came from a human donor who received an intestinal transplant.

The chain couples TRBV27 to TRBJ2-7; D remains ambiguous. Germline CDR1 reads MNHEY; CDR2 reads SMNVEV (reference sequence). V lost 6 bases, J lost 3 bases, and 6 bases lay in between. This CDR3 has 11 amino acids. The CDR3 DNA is TGTGCCAGCAGATCGATCTACGAGCAGTACTTC. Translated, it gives CASRSIYEQYF.

The CDR3 is CASSRDIGYEQYF. The CDR3 coding sequence is TGTGCCAGCAGCCGGGATATCGGCTACGAGCAGTACTTC. The chain carries TRBV13 and TRBJ2-7, with D maybe TRBD2 (5 bases). Trimming left V 5 bases short and J 3 bases short, with 11 bases between. Germline CDR1 is PRHDT and CDR2 is FYEKMQ (reference sequence). CDR3 length: 13 amino acids.